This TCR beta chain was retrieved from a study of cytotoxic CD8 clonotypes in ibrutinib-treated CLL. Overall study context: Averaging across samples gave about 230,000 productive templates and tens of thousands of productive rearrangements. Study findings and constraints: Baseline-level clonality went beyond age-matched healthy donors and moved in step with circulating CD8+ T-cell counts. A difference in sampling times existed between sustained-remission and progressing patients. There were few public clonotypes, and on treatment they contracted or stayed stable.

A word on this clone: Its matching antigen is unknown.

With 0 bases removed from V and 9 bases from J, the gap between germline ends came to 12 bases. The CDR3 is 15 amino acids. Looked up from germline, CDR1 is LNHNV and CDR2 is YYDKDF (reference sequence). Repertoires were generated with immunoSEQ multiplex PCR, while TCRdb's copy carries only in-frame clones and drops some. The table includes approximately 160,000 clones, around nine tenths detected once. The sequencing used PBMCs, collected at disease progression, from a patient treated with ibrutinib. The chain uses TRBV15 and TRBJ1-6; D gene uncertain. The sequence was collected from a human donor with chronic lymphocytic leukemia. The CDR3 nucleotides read TGTGCCACCAGCAGAGATCGGAACTTTGGTTCACCCCTCCACTTT. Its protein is CATSRDRNFGSPLHF.